This T cell receptor (beta chain) emerged from a study of neurological immune-mediated disorders. TCRdb processed the 5' RACE reads anew with MiXCR; each CDR3 protein has one entry. The sample has 45,000 to 65,000 distinct CDR3 sequences, more than 4% seen once. Deletions cut 3 bases from V and 0 bases from J, with 6 bases between. CDR3 length: 13 residues. From germline, CDR1 is MNHEY and CDR2 SMNVEV (reference sequence). This clonotype was recorded many times. Sample: PBMCs. The clonotype comes from a man aged 45-65 years with multiple sclerosis. This chain links TRBV27 with TRBJ2-7; D call uncertain. CDR3 region: CASSFASSYEQYF. CDR3 DNA: TGTGCCAGCAGTTTCGCTAGCTCCTACGAGCAGTACTTC.